This T cell receptor (beta chain) was profiled in a study of cytomegalovirus exposure and HLA in healthy donors (dated by TCRdb to 2017 to 2019). In the study overall: An earlier analysis of under 600 of the donors reported 250 to 300 Gb of sequence data and 117 million unique TCR beta sequences from approximately 180 million T cells. Besides the first cohort of 550 to 750 subjects, a separate validation cohort made up of roughly 120 different subjects was used. The number of donors typed differed by locus, with about 629-640 for A, B, C, DRB1 and DQB1, more than 500 for DQA1, 606 for DPA1, and around 430 for DPB1. HLA typing included class I and class II loci at four-digit resolution. The study aimed to test whether cataloging public T cell receptors could reveal signatures of past pathogen exposure. To study patterns of TCR occurrence, a later analysis re-analyzed previously published TCR beta repertoires from around 660 donors and added high-resolution HLA genotyping. An earlier analysis of around 580 of the donors used high-throughput TCR beta sequencing to judge whether each TCR beta V gene segment behaved as functional or pseudogenic. An early release covering just under 650 HLA-typed donors comprised around 300 gigabases of sequencing data and around 80 million unique TCR sequences. The study used immunosequencing to profile the T cell repertoires of about 670 subjects and linked those repertoires to cytomegalovirus serostatus. Donor age, sex, ethnicity and CMV serostatus were compiled together with the repertoire data. The study combined high-throughput TCR immunosequencing, statistical association of individual TCRs with disease status, and machine learning to predict cytomegalovirus infection status. All discovery cohort repertoires had been generated on a single sequencing platform. Several DR-DQ haplotypes were handled as single units for association and clustering, since linkage in the cohort was strong. Of the roughly 420 genotyped donors, 70% to 90% were placed in the genetic ancestry cluster associated with self-reported Caucasian donors. Among 350 to 400 genotyped donors of the cohort, an average of 235,054 unique TCR beta nucleotide sequences were sequenced per donor, around 18% of them non-productive. Rather than using new phenotypic data, the later analysis identified candidate immune exposures from TCR beta sequences and from how often those sequences occurred across donors. In a later genetic analysis, genome-wide SNP genotypes for about 65% of the 666 donors were used, and that subset was treated as a discovery cohort. Study-level results and caveats: Correlated functional status among segregating V segments might be attributable to linkage disequilibrium, but an unknown experimental factor could not be ruled out. In a later analysis, around 17,000 TCR beta sequences were associated with specific HLA alleles at a false discovery rate of 0.05. CMV serostatus was the only immune exposure information available for the cohort. The earlier analysis of 587 of the donors excluded some 16 rarely observed V segments, including chromosome 9 orphons, because counts were too low. When HLA alleles, especially DR and DQ, strongly co-occurred, attributing TCR associations to individual alleles was difficult. A total of 150 or so TCR beta chains were listed by the study as associated with cytomegalovirus. A later genetic analysis reported fewer N-insertions in productive TCRs among donors in an Asian-associated ancestry cluster than the roughly 700-donor mean. In a later analysis, HLA-associated TCR beta chains showed more clonal expansion and lower generation probabilities than non-associated chains that were equally common. Cytomegalovirus status was reported to be diagnosed by the classifier with high specificity and sensitivity in both the original and validation cohorts. In vitro tests confirmed that a few of the cytomegalovirus-associated TCR beta chains recognize cytomegalovirus antigens. While some public TCRs were present in many individuals, most TCR sequences turned up only very rarely across donors. HLA typing was unavailable for some donors at each locus, so association tests used only the typed subset. V-gene and J-gene trimming of TCR beta chains was associated with a missense DCLRE1C variant in a later genetic analysis, and the association was replicated in an independent cohort. In this cohort, only TCR beta chains were sequenced, and detectable features were limited by the absence of alpha or paired-chain data. Presence/absence analyses assumed roughly uniform sequencing depth across donors, an assumption that may not hold. Several of the top co-occurrence clusters appeared to be linked to parvovirus B19, influenza, CMV and Epstein-Barr virus, according to a later analysis. According to a later analysis, TCR association rates differed among HLA loci, with DRB1 alleles showing the most associated TCRs and HLA-C alleles showing the fewest. A group of highly shared sequence variants was considered likely to be a technical artifact of the sequencing pipeline. Broadly in line with IMGT annotations, most TCR beta V segments showed up in productive rearrangements about 87% or about 30% of the time in an earlier analysis of 587 of the donors. The 87-base-pair reads could not distinguish some IMGT-functional V segments, including TRBV6-2 and TRBV6-3, so those segments were excluded. According to the authors, the approach could potentially be generalized to other disease states and immunological phenotypes. A further reported finding was that TCR beta sequences accurately predicted the HLA-A and HLA-B alleles for most subjects in the first cohort. According to a later analysis, most CMV-associated TCR beta chains appeared to be HLA-restricted, and the HLA associations seemed to be driven largely by CMV exposure.

The cohort was made up of 666 healthy bone marrow donors. At the time of sampling, all cohort members were nominally healthy, though unrecorded immune exposures were likely present. The donor was CMV seropositive and belonged to the group of around 300 seropositive cohort members. A peripheral blood sample was provided by each donor, and peripheral blood mononuclear cells were used for TCR beta sequencing. The Qiagen DNeasy Blood Extraction Kit was used to extract genomic DNA from the blood cell samples. CDR1 and CDR2, per the germline V gene (reference sequence), are SEHNR and FQNEAQ. From the cysteine through the phenylalanine, the CDR3 covers 16 amino acids. Only CDR3 DNA remains: 48 bases, in frame from the first base. V and J are trimmed by 4 bases and 3 bases, and the gene matches miss 6 bases of the junction. A note on this clone: This receptor's antigen is unknown. Per-base quality was not reported, and no clone a single base away is much larger than it.

The library was produced with the immunoSEQ multiplex PCR assay. For the multiplex PCR, a mixture combining 60 forward primers for TCR Vbeta segments and 13 reverse primers for TCR Jbeta segments was used. Amplification of the CDR3 region of rearranged TCR beta genes was performed with a multiplex PCR assay on genomic DNA. Amplified TCR beta libraries were sequenced as 87-base-pair reads on the Illumina HiSeq System. In the source study's methods: A later analysis tallied roughly 80 million unique TCR beta chains across the 700 or so repertoires, and around 9.9 million of those chains were shared by two or more donors. Raw reads were error-corrected and collapsed into unique sequences by a nearest-neighbor algorithm in which closely related sequences were merged to remove PCR and sequencing errors. To assign V, D and J gene segments, CDR3 sequences were aligned to IMGT reference sequences. For a sequence to be retained, a match of at least six nucleotides was required to both a V gene segment and a J gene segment. A rearrangement was called productive if the CDR3 had no stop codons and remained in frame with V and J, and every other rearrangement was called non-productive. Following IMGT convention, CDR3 was defined as the stretch from the second conserved V-encoded cysteine up to the conserved J-encoded phenylalanine. The earlier analysis of roughly 590 of the donors excluded any sequence lacking an unambiguous match to a single V gene segment. In an earlier analysis of some 590 of the donors, a V segment was called functional when productive rearrangements were above 56.7%, and segregating when the standard deviation between donors exceeded 5%. A statistical classification framework was built to diagnose cytomegalovirus status from the catalog of TCR beta chain sequences. In a later analysis, V and J genes were assigned by comparing TCR nucleotide sequences against IMGT/GENE-DB human TR gene sequences. A later analysis assigned CDR3 sequences and most-parsimonious VDJ recombination scenarios with the TCRdist pipeline. A later analysis defined each TCR beta chain by its CDR3 amino acid sequence plus V-gene family, and excluded reads lacking a unique V-gene family. As a way to deal with suspected cross-contamination and a sequencing artifact, a later analysis dropped more than 500 nucleotide sequences that were highly shared and had low generation probability. In a later analysis, a clonal expansion index for each public chain was calculated from normalized within-repertoire ranks of inferred template counts. In a later analysis, generation probabilities were computed using a VDJ recombination model fitted to out-of-frame rearrangements, and the results were checked against IGoR. In a later analysis, hypergeometric tests were used to score TCR-TCR, TCR-HLA and TCR-CMV co-occurrence, with a repertoire-size bias correction applied to TCR pairs. In a later analysis, false discovery rates were estimated by permuting HLA or CMV assignments 20 times. A later analysis grouped co-occurring TCRs with DBSCAN, adding TCRdist sequence similarity when clustering within HLA-allele-positive subsets. For co-occurrence clustering, repertoires with fewer than 30,000 or more than 120,000 public chains were excluded, along with roughly 5 repertoires with anomalous nucleotide sharing. TCRdb limited this immuneACCESS table to in-frame rearrangements with V and J called. A share of clones is missing; checked studies link under half to unresolved V genes, and the rest is unexplained. V, J and clone size were drawn from that table, and D and trimming were deduced from the DNA. This sample lists 30,000 to 40,000 clones; around 70% were detected once. The ten largest clonotypes hold roughly a tenth of the sample.

Sequencing was performed on PBMCs. The sequence was obtained from a man aged 40-49 years in good health and CMV-seropositive. The chain is assembled from TRBV7-9 and TRBJ2-3, with 11 bases in between that match TRBD2. At the DNA level, the sequence is TGTGCCAGCAGCTGGGGACTAGCGGTAAAAACAGATACGCAGTATTTT. This yields the protein CASSWGLAVKTDTQYF.